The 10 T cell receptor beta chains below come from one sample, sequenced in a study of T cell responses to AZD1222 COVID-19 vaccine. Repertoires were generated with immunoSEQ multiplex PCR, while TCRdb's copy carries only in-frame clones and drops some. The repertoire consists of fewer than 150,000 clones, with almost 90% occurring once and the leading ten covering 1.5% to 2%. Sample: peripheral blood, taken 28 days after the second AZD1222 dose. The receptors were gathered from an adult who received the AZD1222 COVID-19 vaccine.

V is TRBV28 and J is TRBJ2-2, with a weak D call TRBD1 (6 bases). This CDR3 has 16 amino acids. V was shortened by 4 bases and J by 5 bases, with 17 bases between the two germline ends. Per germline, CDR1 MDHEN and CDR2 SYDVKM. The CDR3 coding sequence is TGTGCCAGCAGTTCGGGACAACTCTGGCGGACCGGGGAGCTGTTTTTT. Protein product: CASSSGQLWRTGELFF. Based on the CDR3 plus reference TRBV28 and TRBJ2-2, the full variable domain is DVKVTQSSRYLVKRTGEKVFLECVQDMDHENMFWYRQDPGLGLRLIYFSYDVKMKEKGDIPEGYSVSREKKERFSLILESASTNQTSMYLCASSSGQLWRTGELFFGEGSRLTVL.

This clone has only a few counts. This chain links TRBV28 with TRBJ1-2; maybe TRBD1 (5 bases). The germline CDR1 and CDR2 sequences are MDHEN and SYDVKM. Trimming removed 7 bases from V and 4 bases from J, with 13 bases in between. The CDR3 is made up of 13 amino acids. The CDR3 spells CASTGEGVYGYTF. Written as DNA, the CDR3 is TGTGCCAGCACCGGCGAAGGGGTCTATGGCTACACCTTC.

The chain's CDR3 is CASSLVATSGASSYNEQFF. CDR3 coding DNA: TGTGCCAGCAGCTTAGTAGCGACTAGCGGGGCGAGCTCCTACAATGAGCAGTTCTTC. The V call is TRBV7-8, the J call TRBJ2-1, with 11 bases aligning to TRBD2. After removal of 1 base from V and 0 bases from J, the junction contained 8 bases not matched to a gene. The CDR3 length is 19 residues. Per the germline V gene, CDR1 is SGHVS and CDR2 is FQNEAQ.

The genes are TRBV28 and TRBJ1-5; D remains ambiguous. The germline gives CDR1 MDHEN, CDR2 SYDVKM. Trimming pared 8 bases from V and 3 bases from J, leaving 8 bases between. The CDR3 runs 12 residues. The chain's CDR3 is CASGHFNQPQHF. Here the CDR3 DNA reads TGTGCCAGCGGGCACTTCAATCAGCCCCAGCATTTT.

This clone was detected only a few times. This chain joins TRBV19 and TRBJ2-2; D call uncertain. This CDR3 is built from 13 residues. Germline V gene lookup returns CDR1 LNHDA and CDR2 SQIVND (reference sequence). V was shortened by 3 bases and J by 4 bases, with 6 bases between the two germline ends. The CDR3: CASSIVGTGELFF. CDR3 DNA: TGTGCCAGTAGTATTGTTGGCACCGGGGAGCTGTTTTTT.

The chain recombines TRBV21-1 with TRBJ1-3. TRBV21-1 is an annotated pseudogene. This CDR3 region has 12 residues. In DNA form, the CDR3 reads TGTGCCAGCAGCAAAGGGAGGGGCACCATATATTTT. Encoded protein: CASSKGRGTIYF.

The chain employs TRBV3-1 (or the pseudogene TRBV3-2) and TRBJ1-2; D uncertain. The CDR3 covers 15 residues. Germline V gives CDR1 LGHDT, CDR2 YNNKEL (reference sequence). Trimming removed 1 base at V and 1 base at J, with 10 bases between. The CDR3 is CASSQGNRRNYGYTF. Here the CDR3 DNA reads TGTGCCAGCAGCCAAGGTAACCGACGTAACTATGGCTACACCTTC.

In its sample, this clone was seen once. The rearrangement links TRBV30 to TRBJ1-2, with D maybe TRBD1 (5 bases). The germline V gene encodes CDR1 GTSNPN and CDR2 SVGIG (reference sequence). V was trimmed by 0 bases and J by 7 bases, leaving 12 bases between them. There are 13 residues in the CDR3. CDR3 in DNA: TGTGCCTGGAGTGTACAAGAGGGACGTGGCTACACCTTC. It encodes CAWSVQEGRGYTF.

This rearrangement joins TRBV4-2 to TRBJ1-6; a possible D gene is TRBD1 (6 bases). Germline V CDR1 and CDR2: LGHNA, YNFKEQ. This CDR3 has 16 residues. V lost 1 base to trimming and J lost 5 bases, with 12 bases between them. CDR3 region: CASSQVRGSNNSPLHF. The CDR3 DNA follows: TGTGCCAGCAGCCAAGTTAGGGGGTCGAATAATTCACCCCTCCACTTT.

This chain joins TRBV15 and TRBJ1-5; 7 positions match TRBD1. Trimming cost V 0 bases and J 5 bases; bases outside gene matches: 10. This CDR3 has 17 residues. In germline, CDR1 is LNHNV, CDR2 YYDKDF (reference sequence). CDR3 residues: CATSRDMGRTGDQPQHF. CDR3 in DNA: TGTGCCACCAGCAGAGATATGGGGAGGACAGGAGATCAGCCCCAGCATTTT.